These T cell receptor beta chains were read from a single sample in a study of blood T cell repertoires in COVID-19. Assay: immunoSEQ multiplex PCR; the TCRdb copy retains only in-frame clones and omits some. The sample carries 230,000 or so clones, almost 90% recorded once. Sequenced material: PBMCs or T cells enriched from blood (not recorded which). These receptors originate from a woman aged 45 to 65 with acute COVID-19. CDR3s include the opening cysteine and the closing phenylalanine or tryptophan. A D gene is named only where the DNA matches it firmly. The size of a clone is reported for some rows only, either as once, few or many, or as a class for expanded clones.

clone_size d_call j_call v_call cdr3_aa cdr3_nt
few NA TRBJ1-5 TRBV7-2 CASRLGGGFSNQPQHF TGTGCCAGCAGACTAGGGGGGGGGTTTAGCAATCAGCCCCAGCATTTT
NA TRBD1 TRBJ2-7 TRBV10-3 CAIGGQGASYEQYF TGTGCCATCGGAGGACAGGGGGCCTCCTACGAGCAGTACTTC
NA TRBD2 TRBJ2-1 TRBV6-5 CASRRTSVNNEQFF TGTGCCAGCAGGCGGACTAGCGTGAACAATGAGCAGTTCTTC
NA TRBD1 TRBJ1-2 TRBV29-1 CSVGVRQGIGYTF TGCAGCGTTGGGGTCCGACAGGGAATCGGCTACACCTTC
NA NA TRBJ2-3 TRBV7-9 CASSLEGLPQYF TGTGCCAGCAGCTTAGAGGGACTTCCTCAGTATTTT
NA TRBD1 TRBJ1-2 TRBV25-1 CASSAGTGVRYGYTF TGTGCCAGCAGTGCGGGGACAGGGGTTCGATATGGCTACACCTTC
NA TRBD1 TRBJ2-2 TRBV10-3 CAIRSGQGDTGELFF TGTGCCATCAGGTCTGGACAGGGGGACACCGGGGAGCTGTTTTTT
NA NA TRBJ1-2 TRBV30 CACHSYGYTF TGTGCCTGCCACAGCTATGGCTACACCTTC
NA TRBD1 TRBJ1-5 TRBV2 CASSESTGGGQPQHF TGTGCCAGCAGTGAATCTACAGGGGGTGGCCAGCCCCAGCATTTT
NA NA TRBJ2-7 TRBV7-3 CASSLGPTTSYEQYF TGTGCCAGCAGCTTAGGCCCCACAACGTCCTACGAGCAGTACTTC
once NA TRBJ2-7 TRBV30 CAADWSSYEQYF TGTGCCGCGGACTGGTCCTCCTACGAGCAGTACTTC
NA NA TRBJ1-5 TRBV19 CASSIDSGNQPQHF TGTGCCAGTAGTATCGACAGTGGCAATCAGCCCCAGCATTTT
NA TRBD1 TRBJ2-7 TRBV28 CASMGQGMYEQYF TGTGCCAGCATGGGACAGGGAATGTACGAGCAGTACTTC
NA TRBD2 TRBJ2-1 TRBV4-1 CASSQAPSTSVHEQFF TGCGCCAGCAGCCAAGCCCCCTCGACTAGCGTCCATGAGCAGTTCTTC
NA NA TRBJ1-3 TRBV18 CASSPEITPGNTIYF TGTGCCAGCTCACCAGAGATAACCCCTGGAAACACCATATATTTT
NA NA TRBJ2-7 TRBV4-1 CASSQVYEYEQYF TGCGCCAGCAGCCAAGTATACGAGTACGAGCAGTACTTC
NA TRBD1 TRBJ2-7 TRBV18 CASSPGPDRGRDEQYF TGTGCCAGCTCACCGGGTCCGGACAGGGGGAGGGACGAGCAGTACTTC
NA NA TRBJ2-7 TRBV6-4 CASSVPPKKQYF TGTGCCAGCAGTGTCCCCCCTAAGAAGCAGTACTTC
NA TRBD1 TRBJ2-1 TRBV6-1 CASSEDAPWDRAYNEQFF TGTGCCAGCAGTGAAGATGCACCCTGGGACAGGGCCTACAATGAGCAGTTCTTC
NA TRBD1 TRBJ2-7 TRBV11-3 CASSSLSGQGYEQYF TGTGCCAGCAGCTCCCTCTCGGGACAGGGCTACGAGCAGTACTTC
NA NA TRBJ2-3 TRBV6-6 CASTATDTQYF TGTGCCAGCACCGCGACAGATACGCAGTATTTT
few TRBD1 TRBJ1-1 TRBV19 CASSMTGTWMGAFF TGTGCCAGTAGTATGACAGGGACGTGGATGGGAGCTTTCTTT
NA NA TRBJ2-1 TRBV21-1 CASSTRPGQGYNEQFF TGTGCCAGCAGCACTCGTCCGGGACAGGGTTACAATGAGCAGTTCTTC
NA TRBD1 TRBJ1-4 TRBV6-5 CASSYSTTGAGGRLFF TGTGCCAGCAGTTACTCGACGACAGGGGCCGGAGGGAGACTGTTTTTT
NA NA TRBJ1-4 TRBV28 CASSLWGIGNEKLFF TGTGCCAGCAGTTTATGGGGCATCGGTAATGAAAAACTGTTTTTT
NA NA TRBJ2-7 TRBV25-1 CASRDPGNPRGEQYF TGTGCCAGCAGGGACCCGGGAAACCCTAGAGGCGAGCAGTACTTC
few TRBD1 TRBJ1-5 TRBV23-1 CASTLPAGQLPSNQPQHF TGCGCCAGCACCCTGCCCGCGGGACAGTTGCCGAGCAATCAGCCCCAGCATTTT
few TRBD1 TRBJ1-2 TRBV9 CASSARTGWYGYTF TGTGCCAGCAGCGCACGGACAGGGTGGTATGGCTACACCTTC
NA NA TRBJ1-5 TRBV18 CASSLDRNQPQHF TGTGCCAGCTCTCTCGACAGGAATCAGCCCCAGCATTTT
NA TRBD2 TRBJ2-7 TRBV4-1 CASSPGLAGIHEQYF TGCGCCAGCAGCCCGGGACTAGCGGGAATCCACGAGCAGTACTTC
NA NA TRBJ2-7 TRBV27 CASPTQGGEQYF TGTGCCAGTCCAACTCAGGGTGGCGAGCAGTACTTC
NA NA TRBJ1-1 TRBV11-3 CASSLAGNTEAFF TGTGCCAGCAGCTTGGCGGGAAACACTGAAGCTTTCTTT
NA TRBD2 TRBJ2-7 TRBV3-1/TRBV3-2 CASSQDRLAGVSLEQYF TGTGCCAGCAGCCAAGATCGGCTAGCGGGAGTAAGTCTCGAGCAGTACTTC
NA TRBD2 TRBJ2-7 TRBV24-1 CATSDFRSGTSGRQYF TGTGCCACCAGTGATTTCCGATCCGGGACTAGCGGCCGGCAGTACTTC
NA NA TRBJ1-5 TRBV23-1 CASSQGSGLINQPQHF TGCGCCAGCAGTCAAGGGTCCGGACTCATCAATCAGCCCCAGCATTTT
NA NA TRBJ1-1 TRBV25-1 CASSEHGRTEAFF TGTGCCAGCAGTGAACATGGGAGAACTGAAGCTTTCTTT
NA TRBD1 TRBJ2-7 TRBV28 CASSSDRGLDEQYF TGTGCCAGCAGTTCCGACAGGGGGCTAGACGAGCAGTACTTC
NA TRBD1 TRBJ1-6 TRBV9 CASSKGQGSYNSPLHF TGTGCCAGCAGCAAGGGACAGGGCTCCTATAATTCACCCCTCCACTTT
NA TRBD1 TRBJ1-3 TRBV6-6 CASSGPGTGSGNTIYF TGTGCCAGCAGTGGTCCCGGGACAGGGTCTGGAAACACCATATATTTT
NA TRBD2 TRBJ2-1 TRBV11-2 CASRGLRLAGYNEQFF TGTGCCAGCAGGGGCTTAAGACTAGCGGGATACAATGAGCAGTTCTTC
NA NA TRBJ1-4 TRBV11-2 CASSPRARNEKLFF TGTGCCAGCAGCCCCAGGGCCCGTAATGAAAAACTGTTTTTT
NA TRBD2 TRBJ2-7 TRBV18 CASSPRSSGKYEQYF TGTGCCAGCTCACCACGGTCTAGCGGGAAGTACGAGCAGTACTTC
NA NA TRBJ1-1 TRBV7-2 CASSLVQGTEAFF TGTGCCAGCAGCTTAGTACAGGGCACTGAAGCTTTCTTT
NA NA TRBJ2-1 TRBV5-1 CASSGGLYYEQFF TGCGCCAGCAGCGGTGGGCTATATTATGAGCAGTTCTTC
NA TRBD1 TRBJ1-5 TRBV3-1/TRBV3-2 CATGQGGLGQPQHF TGTGCCACCGGACAGGGAGGGTTGGGACAGCCCCAGCATTTT
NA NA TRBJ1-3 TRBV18 CASSPRGGSSGNTIYF TGTGCCAGCTCACCCCGCGGGGGGAGCTCTGGAAACACCATATATTTT